Shown below are 2 T cell receptor beta chains from a single sample sequenced in a study of blood T cell repertoires in COVID-19. Libraries were prepared by immunoSEQ multiplex PCR; TCRdb keeps only in-frame clonotypes and omits some of them. The data contain 150,000 to 200,000 clones, 80% to 95% of them singletons. Sequencing input: peripheral blood. These receptors were obtained from a man between 50 and 59 years old with acute or convalescent COVID-19.

V and J are TRBV7-8 and TRBJ2-7; TRBD1 matches 9 bases. J lost 4 bases, V lost 5 bases, and 9 bases had no gene match. Germline CDR1 is SGHVS and CDR2 is FQNEAQ. The CDR3 extends over 15 amino acids. The CDR3: CASSPAGTGSYEQYF. CDR3 nucleotide sequence: TGTGCCAGCAGCCCAGCAGGGACAGGGTCTTACGAGCAGTACTTC.

J is TRBJ2-3 and V is TRBV7-2, with 10 bases fitting TRBD2. CDR3 size: 17 residues. Unmatched junction bases numbered 12, after V lost 6 bases and J lost 3 bases. The germline gives CDR1 SGHTA, CDR2 FQGNSA. Here the CDR3 reads CASRFPEREGVTDTQYF. The CDR3 DNA reads TGTGCCAGCAGATTCCCGGAGCGGGAGGGCGTAACAGATACGCAGTATTTT.